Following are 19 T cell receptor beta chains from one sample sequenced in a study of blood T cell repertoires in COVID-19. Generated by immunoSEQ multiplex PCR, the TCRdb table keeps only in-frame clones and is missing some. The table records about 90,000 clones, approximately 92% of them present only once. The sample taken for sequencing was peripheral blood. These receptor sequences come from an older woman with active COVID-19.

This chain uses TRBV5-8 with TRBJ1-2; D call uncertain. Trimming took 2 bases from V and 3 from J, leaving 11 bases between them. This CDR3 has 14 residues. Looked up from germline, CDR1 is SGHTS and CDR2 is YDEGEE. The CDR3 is CASSLRRSYYGYTF. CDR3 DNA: TGTGCCAGCAGCTTAAGGAGGAGCTACTATGGCTACACCTTC. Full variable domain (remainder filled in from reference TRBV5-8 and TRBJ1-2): EAGVTQSPTHLIKTRGQQATLRCSPISGHTSVYWYQQALGLGLQFLLWYDEGEERNRGNFPPRFSGRQFPNYSSELNVNALELEDSALYLCASSLRRSYYGYTFGSGTRLTVV.

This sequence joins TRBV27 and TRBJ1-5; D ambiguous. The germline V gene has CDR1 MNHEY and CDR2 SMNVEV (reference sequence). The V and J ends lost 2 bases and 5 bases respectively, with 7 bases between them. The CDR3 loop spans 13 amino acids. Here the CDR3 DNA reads TGTGCCAGCAGTTTAACCAGATATCAGCCCCAGCATTTT. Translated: CASSLTRYQPQHF.

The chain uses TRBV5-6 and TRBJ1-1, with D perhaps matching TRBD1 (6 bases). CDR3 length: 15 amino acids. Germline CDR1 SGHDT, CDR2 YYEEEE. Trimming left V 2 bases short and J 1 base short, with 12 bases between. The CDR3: CASSFRGGGNTEAFF. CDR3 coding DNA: TGTGCCAGCAGCTTCAGGGGCGGAGGGAACACTGAAGCTTTCTTT.

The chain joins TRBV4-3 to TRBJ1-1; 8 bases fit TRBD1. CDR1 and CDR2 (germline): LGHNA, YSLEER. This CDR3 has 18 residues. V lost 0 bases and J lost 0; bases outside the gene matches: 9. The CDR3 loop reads CASSQDRAGGHLNTEAFF. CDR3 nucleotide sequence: TGCGCCAGCAGCCAAGATCGCGCAGGGGGCCACTTGAACACTGAAGCTTTCTTT.

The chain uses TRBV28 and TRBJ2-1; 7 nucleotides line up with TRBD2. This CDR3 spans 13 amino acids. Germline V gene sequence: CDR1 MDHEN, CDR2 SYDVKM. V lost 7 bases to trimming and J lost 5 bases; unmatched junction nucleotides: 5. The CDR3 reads CASTAGVDNEQFF. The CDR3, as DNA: TGTGCCAGCACGGCGGGGGTCGACAATGAGCAGTTCTTC.

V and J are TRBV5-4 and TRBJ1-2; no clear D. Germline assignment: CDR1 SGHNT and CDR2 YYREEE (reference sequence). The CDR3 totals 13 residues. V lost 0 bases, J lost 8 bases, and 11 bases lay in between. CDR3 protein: CASSLGGNQGYTF. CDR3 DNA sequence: TGTGCCAGCAGCTTGGGCGGGAATCAGGGCTACACCTTC.

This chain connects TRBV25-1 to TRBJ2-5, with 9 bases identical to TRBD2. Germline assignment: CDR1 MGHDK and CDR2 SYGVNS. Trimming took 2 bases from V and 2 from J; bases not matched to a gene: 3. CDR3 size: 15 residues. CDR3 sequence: CASSEQSGRQETQYF. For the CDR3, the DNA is TGTGCCAGCAGTGAACAAAGCGGGAGGCAAGAGACCCAGTACTTC.

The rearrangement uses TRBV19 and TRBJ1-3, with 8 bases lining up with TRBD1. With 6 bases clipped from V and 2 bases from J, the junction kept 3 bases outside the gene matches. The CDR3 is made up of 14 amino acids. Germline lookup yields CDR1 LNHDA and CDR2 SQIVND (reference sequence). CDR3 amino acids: CASRIQGAGNTIYF. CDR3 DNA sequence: TGTGCCAGTAGAATACAGGGGGCTGGAAACACCATATATTTT. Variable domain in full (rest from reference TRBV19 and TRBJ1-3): DGGITQSPKYLFRKEGQNVTLSCEQNLNHDAMYWYRQDPGQGLRLIYYSQIVNDFQKGDIAEGYSVSREKKESFPLTVTSAQKNPTAFYLCASRIQGAGNTIYFGEGSWLTVV.

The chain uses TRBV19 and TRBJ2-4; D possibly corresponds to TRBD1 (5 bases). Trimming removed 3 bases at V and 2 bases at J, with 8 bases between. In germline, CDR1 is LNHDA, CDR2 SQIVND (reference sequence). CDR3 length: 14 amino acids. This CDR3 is CASSIAGTKNIQYF. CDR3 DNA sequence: TGTGCCAGTAGTATTGCAGGGACCAAAAACATTCAGTACTTC.

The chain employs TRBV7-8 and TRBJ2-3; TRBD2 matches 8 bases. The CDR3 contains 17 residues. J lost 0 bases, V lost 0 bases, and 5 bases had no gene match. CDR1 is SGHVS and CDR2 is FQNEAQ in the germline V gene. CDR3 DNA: TGTGCCAGCAGCTTAGCGTCGCTAGCGGGTAGCACAGATACGCAGTATTTT. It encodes CASSLASLAGSTDTQYF. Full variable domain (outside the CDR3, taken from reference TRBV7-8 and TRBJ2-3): GAGVSQSPRYKVAKRGQDVALRCDPISGHVSLFWYQQALGQGPEFLTYFQNEAQLDKSGLPSDRFFAERPEGSVSTLKIQRTQQEDSAVYLCASSLASLAGSTDTQYFGPGTRLTVL.

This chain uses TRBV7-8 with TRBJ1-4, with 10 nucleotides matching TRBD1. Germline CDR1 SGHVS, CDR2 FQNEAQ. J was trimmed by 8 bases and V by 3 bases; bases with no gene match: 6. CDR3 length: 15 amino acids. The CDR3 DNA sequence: TGTGCCAGCAGCTTCAACGGACAGGGGGGGGAAAAACTGTTTTTT. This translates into CASSFNGQGGEKLFF.

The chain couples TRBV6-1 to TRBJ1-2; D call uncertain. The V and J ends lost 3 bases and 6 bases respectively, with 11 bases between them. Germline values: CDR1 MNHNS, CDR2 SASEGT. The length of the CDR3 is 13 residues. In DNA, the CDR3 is TGTGCCAGCAGTGAGAGAGGGAGCCATGGCTACACCTTC. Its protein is CASSERGSHGYTF.

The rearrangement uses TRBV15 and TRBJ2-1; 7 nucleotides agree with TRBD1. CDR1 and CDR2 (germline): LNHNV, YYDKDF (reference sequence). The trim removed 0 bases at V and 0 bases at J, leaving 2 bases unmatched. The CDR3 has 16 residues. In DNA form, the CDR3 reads TGTGCCACCAGCAGAGACAGGGGGAGCTCCTACAATGAGCAGTTCTTC. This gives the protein CATSRDRGSSYNEQFF.

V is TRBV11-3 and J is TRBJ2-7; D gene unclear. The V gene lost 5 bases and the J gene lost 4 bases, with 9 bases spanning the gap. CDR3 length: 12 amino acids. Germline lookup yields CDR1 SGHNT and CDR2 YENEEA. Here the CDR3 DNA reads TGTGCCAGCAGCACTAACCATTACGAGCAGTACTTC. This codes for CASSTNHYEQYF.

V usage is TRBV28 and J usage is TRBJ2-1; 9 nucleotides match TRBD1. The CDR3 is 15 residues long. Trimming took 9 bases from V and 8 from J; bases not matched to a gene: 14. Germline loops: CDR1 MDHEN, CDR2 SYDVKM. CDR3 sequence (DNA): TGTGCCAGTTTAGGTAGCCGGGACAGGGCCTATGAGCAGTTCTTC. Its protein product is CASLGSRDRAYEQFF.

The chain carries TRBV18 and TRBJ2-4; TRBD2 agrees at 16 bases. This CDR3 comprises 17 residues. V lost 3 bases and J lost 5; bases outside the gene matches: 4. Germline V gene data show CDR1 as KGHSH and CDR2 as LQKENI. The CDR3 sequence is CASSPPGLAGGENIQYF. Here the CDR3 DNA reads TGTGCCAGCTCACCCCCGGGACTAGCGGGAGGGGAAAACATTCAGTACTTC.

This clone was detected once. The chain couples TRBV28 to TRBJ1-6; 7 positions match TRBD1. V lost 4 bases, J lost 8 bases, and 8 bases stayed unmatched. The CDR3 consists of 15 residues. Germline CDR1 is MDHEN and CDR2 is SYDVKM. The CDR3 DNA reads TGTGCCAGCAGTTCACTGACAGGGCAGGATTCACCCCTCCACTTT. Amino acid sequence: CASSSLTGQDSPLHF.

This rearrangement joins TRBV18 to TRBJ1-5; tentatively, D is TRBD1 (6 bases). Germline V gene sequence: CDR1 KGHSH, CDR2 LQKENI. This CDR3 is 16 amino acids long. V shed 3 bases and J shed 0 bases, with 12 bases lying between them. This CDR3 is CASSPRTDDSNQPQHF. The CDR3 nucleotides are TGTGCCAGCTCACCCCGGACAGACGATAGCAATCAGCCCCAGCATTTT.

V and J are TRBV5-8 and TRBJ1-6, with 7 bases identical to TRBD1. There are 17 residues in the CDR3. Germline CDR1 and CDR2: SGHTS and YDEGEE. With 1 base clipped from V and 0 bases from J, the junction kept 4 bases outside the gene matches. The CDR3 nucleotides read TGTGCCAGCAGCTTGTCAGGGGGGAACTCCTATAATTCACCCCTCCACTTT. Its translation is CASSLSGGNSYNSPLHF.